The sequence of this T cell receptor (beta chain) was determined in a study of identical twins. A remark on this clonotype: The target antigen is unknown.

V shed 0 bases and J 1 base; nucleotides not matched to a gene: 16. Germline V CDR1 and CDR2: LGHNA, YNFKEQ. This CDR3 region has 22 residues. The authors used template switching to add a universal primer site and gave cDNA unique molecular identifiers. TCRdb recomputed calls from the 5' RACE reads with MiXCR, one row per CDR3 protein. The sample holds approximately 590,000 distinct CDR3 sequences, 7.5% to 10% seen once. Study-wide points: Conclusions came from cross-sectional statistical analysis, not from following the same donors. Analyses based on zero insertions could be partly confounded by invariant MAIT and iNKT cells.

These data were also filed under a second study, of yellow fever vaccine responses in identical twins.

The sequencing sample was made of PBMCs. The rearrangement joins TRBV4-2 to TRBJ2-6; 9 bases line up with TRBD1. The receptor's source is a woman younger than 35 in good health. CDR3 in amino acids: CASSQEGPGQGLLQSGANVLTF. The CDR3, as DNA: TGTGCCAGCAGCCAAGAGGGGCCGGGACAGGGTTTATTACAGTCTGGGGCCAACGTCCTGACTTTC.